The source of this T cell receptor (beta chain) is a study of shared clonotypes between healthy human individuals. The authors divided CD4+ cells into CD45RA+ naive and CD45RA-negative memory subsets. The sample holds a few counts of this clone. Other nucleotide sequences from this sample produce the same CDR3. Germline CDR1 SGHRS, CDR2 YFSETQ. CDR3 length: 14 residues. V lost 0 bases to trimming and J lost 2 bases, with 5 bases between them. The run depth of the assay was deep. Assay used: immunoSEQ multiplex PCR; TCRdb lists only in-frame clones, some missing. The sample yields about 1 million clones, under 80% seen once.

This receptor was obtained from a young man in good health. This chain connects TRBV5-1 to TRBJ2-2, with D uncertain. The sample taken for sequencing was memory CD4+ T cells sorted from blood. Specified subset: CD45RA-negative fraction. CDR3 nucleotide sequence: TGCGCCAGCAGCTTGGCCCAAAACACCGGGGAGCTGTTTTTT. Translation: CASSLAQNTGELFF.